This T cell receptor (beta chain) was identified during a study of blood T cell repertoires in COVID-19 (dated by TCRdb to 2020 to 2022). Regarding the study in general: Samples from collaborators originated in the United States, Italy and Spain and spanned both the acute and convalescent phases of COVID-19. HLA class I and class II types, where available, came from metadata supplied by the sample provider rather than from assay-based typing. The repertoires were made available in a free public database intended to serve as a resource for research on the immune response to SARS-CoV-2. Deeply sampled blood TCRbeta repertoires from subjects exposed to, actively infected with, or recovered from COVID-19 were included in the dataset. The sample metadata nearly always contained a de-identified subject ID, COVID-19 status, age in years and sex. The samples were drawn from two sources: the first 160 participants of the ongoing ImmuneRACE study, and 1,000 to 1,500 subjects contributed by 6 global collaborators. The material from the prospective study consisted of cDNA or gDNA derived from T cells, B-cell-depleted T cells, or PBMCs. Beyond this particular receptor, the publication reports: The quantity of clinical and demographic metadata differed by source and by participant and was supplied without curation.

With respect to this clone: The clone's antigen remains unknown. No qualities accompany the bases; no much larger clone lies one base away.

Whole blood was collected in K2EDTA tubes by collaborating institutions according to the institutions' own protocols. Collaborator samples were shipped for TCRbeta analysis as frozen whole blood, isolated PBMCs, or DNA extracted from either sample type. CDR1 and CDR2 (KGHSH, LQKENI) derive from the germline V gene. The cysteine opens and the phenylalanine closes a CDR3 of 16 amino acids. Solely the CDR3 DNA is kept, with 48 bases framed from the first base. V loses 3 bases, J loses 4 bases, and the germline ends lie 15 bases apart. TCRbeta CDR3 regions were amplified from genomic DNA by means of the immunoSEQ Assay, a bias-controlled multiplex PCR. The authors' pipeline ran thus. Within the assay, amplification of reference gene primers was used to estimate how many nucleated cells each sample contained. Sequence reads were collapsed and filtered to measure the absolute abundance of every unique TCRbeta CDR3 rearrangement. For each sample, productive Simpson clonality was calculated as the square root of Simpson's diversity index across productive rearrangements. TCRdb took over this immuneACCESS table, retaining in-frame rearrangements with V and J assigned. Such tables are incomplete; in checked studies, under half of the missing clones stem from an unresolved V gene, and the remainder is unexplained. Clone size and V and J calls were adopted from that table, with D and trimming inferred from the DNA. Here the sample has under 140,000 clones; roughly 91% occur a single time. In total, the top ten clones hold around 3% of the sample.

This sequence originates from a woman aged 45-59 years with acute or convalescent COVID-19. Sequenced: peripheral blood. The rearranged chain carries TRBV18 and TRBJ1-4; the D gene identity is not certain. The CDR3 region: CASSPLSPGGNEKLFF. The DNA reads TGTGCCAGCTCACCCCTCTCACCCGGAGGTAATGAAAAACTGTTTTTT.